These 13 T cell receptor beta chains originate from one sample sequenced in a study of cytomegalovirus exposure and HLA in healthy donors (dated by TCRdb to the late 2010s). Receptors were amplified or captured by the immunoSEQ multiplex PCR assay. For the multiplex PCR, a mixture combining 60 forward primers for TCR Vbeta segments and 13 reverse primers for TCR Jbeta segments was used. Held by TCRdb, this immuneACCESS table contains in-frame sequences only and omits some clones. Under half of the omission traces to an unresolved V gene where checked; the cause of the rest is unknown. The sample table shows 150,000 to 200,000 clones, and about four fifths are seen once. In total, the top ten clones hold approximately 0.098% of the sample. Sequencing used PBMCs. These receptor sequences come from a boy between 2 and 10 years old in good health and CMV-seronegative.

This clone has only a few counts. CDR3 sequence reads: CASSSGLAGGPDTQYF. The CDR3 DNA reads TGTGCCAGCAGCTCCGGACTAGCGGGGGGCCCAGATACGCAGTATTTT. The chain uses TRBV11-2 and TRBJ2-3, with TRBD2 matching 14 bases. Germline V gives CDR1 SGHAT, CDR2 FQNNGV. Germline trimming cut 4 bases from V and 4 bases from J; bases unmatched to any gene: 4. The CDR3 loop spans 16 amino acids. Supplemented by reference TRBV11-2 and TRBJ2-3, the full variable domain reads EAGVAQSPRYKIIEKRQSVAFWCNPISGHATLYWYQQILGQGPKLLIQFQNNGVVDDSQLPKDRFSAERLKGVDSTLKIQPAKLEDSAVYLCASSSGLAGGPDTQYFGPGTRLTVL.

CDR3: CASSPRGWVTNYGYTF. The CDR3 DNA is TGTGCCAGCAGTCCCCGGGGGTGGGTAACTAACTATGGCTACACCTTC. The V call is TRBV25-1, the J call TRBJ1-2; D possibly corresponds to TRBD1 (5 bases). CDR3 length: 16 residues. The germline V gene has CDR1 MGHDK and CDR2 SYGVNS. Trimming cost V 5 bases and J 0 bases, with 16 bases left between them.

This sequence joins TRBV6-5 and TRBJ1-5, with D hard to call. From germline, CDR1 is MNHEY and CDR2 SVGAGI. This CDR3 spans 14 amino acids. V was trimmed by 6 bases and J by 1 base, leaving 10 bases between them. CDR3 nucleotide sequence: TGTGCCAGCAGCCCCGCCAGGAGCAATCAGCCCCAGCATTTT. Translation gives CASSPARSNQPQHF.

This clone was detected once. V and J are TRBV7-9 and TRBJ2-4; D is undetermined. Trimming removed 1 base from V and 8 bases from J, with 18 bases in between. The germline V gene has CDR1 SEHNR and CDR2 FQNEAQ (reference sequence). This CDR3 is built from 16 residues. CDR3 loop: CASSLGFQAPWDIQYF. The CDR3 DNA reads TGTGCCAGCAGCTTAGGTTTTCAGGCACCGTGGGACATTCAGTACTTC.

The CDR3 nucleotides are TGCAGCGCCGTCCCGGGACAGGGATTGGCTTTCTTT. It codes for CSAVPGQGLAFF. This chain joins TRBV29-1 and TRBJ1-1; 9 bases are shared with TRBD1. The V gene's germline CDR1 is SQVTM and CDR2 ANQGSEA. The CDR3 is made up of 12 amino acids. Trimming at V came to 7 bases and at J to 11 bases, leaving 11 bases not matched to a gene.

In its sample, this clone was seen once. V and J are TRBV11-2 and TRBJ2-2; TRBD2 aligns across 12 bases. With V trimmed by 8 bases and J by 1 base, 11 bases remained unmatched. Germline CDR1 SGHAT, CDR2 FQNNGV. This CDR3 contains 18 residues. The CDR3 here is CASLTPTTSGRNTGELFF. CDR3 coding DNA: TGTGCCAGCTTAACCCCTACGACTAGCGGGAGGAACACCGGGGAGCTGTTTTTT.

The chain carries TRBV4-2 and TRBJ2-1; perhaps TRBD1 as D (6 bases). V lost 5 bases and J 10 bases, leaving 21 bases between the germline ends. Germline CDR1 and CDR2: LGHNA and YNFKEQ. The CDR3 runs to 15 residues. The CDR3 here is CASSDSRAPGEEQFF. In DNA, the CDR3 is TGTGCCAGCAGCGACTCCCGGGCGCCAGGGGAGGAGCAGTTCTTC.

This clone showed up just a few times. The chain recombines TRBV4-3 with TRBJ2-6; unclear D gene. Trimming took off 0 bases at V and 0 bases at J, with 15 bases between the two ends. Looked up from germline, CDR1 is LGHNA and CDR2 is YSLEER. The CDR3 sequence is 19 residues long. CDR3 in amino acids: CASSQDYPAGRSGANVLTF. CDR3 bases: TGCGCCAGCAGCCAAGATTACCCCGCAGGCCGCTCTGGGGCCAACGTCCTGACTTTC.

The rearrangement uses TRBV6-5 and TRBJ1-2; 8 nucleotides line up with TRBD1. Germline V gives CDR1 MNHEY, CDR2 SVGAGI. Trimming at V came to 5 bases and at J to 8 bases, leaving 7 bases not matched to a gene. The CDR3 runs 13 residues. In nucleotides, the CDR3 is TGTGCCAGCAGTGAACAGGGGGAGAGGGGCTACACCTTC. Its protein is CASSEQGERGYTF.

This clone was recorded once. The chain carries TRBV11-2 and TRBJ2-7; 8 bases map to TRBD1. CDR3 length: 14 residues. The germline gives CDR1 SGHAT, CDR2 FQNNGV. Trimming cost V 3 bases and J 2 bases; bases outside gene matches: 3. CDR3 region: CASSLMTGAYEQYF. The CDR3 nucleotides are TGTGCCAGCAGCTTGATGACAGGGGCCTACGAGCAGTACTTC.

The V call is TRBV5-1, the J call TRBJ2-5, with 13 bases that match TRBD2. The CDR3 consists of 16 residues. Germline V gene lookup returns CDR1 SGHRS and CDR2 YFSETQ. With 0 bases clipped from V and 3 bases from J, the junction kept 2 bases outside the gene matches. CDR3 sequence: CASSLVTSGGEETQYF. CDR3 nucleotides: TGCGCCAGCAGCTTGGTTACTAGCGGGGGGGAAGAGACCCAGTACTTC.

The chain uses TRBV12-5 and TRBJ1-1; 7 bases are a match to TRBD1. With 6 bases clipped from V and 4 bases from J, the junction kept 8 bases outside the gene matches. There are 14 residues in the CDR3. Germline values: CDR1 LGHNT, CDR2 FRNRAP. The DNA for the CDR3 is TGTGCTAGTGGCGCTTTGACAGGGAGCACTGAAGCTTTCTTT. Its protein is CASGALTGSTEAFF.

V usage is TRBV4-3 and J usage is TRBJ2-7; D gene ambiguous. V lost 0 bases and J 0 bases, leaving 6 bases between the germline ends. CDR3 length equals 14 residues. The germline V gene has CDR1 LGHNA and CDR2 YSLEER. The CDR3 here is CASSQDWASYEQYF. CDR3 nucleotide sequence: TGCGCCAGCAGCCAAGACTGGGCCTCCTACGAGCAGTACTTC.